This T cell receptor (beta chain) derives from a study of T-cell reconstitution after alpha-beta-depleted transplantation in children. Using unique molecular identifiers, the investigators prepared the TCRbeta library. TCRdb reprocessed the PCR reads with MiXCR, giving one entry per CDR3 protein. The table has around 960,000 distinct CDR3 sequences, 25% to 30% seen once. A note on this clonotype: The target antigen is unknown.

The study's findings and limits: The study traced high day-60 TCRbeta diversity in some patients to surviving recipient T cells and thymic progenitors. Most T-cell counts and diversity one year after the transplant came from T cells that were newly produced. It was reported that alpha-beta T cells came from several hundred expanded graft clones (about two months after transplant).

The CDR3 is 12 amino acids. Germline-derived CDR1 and CDR2 are SGHDT and YYEEEE. V was cut by 2 bases and J by 12 bases, with 11 bases left in between. The material sequenced was PBMCs, mostly from graft donor cells, taken 360 days after TCRalphabeta/CD19-depleted stem cell transplant. The chain uses TRBV5-6 and TRBJ1-4; D gene unclear. The sequence derives from a boy younger than two who had a stem cell transplant for SCID, so the T cells may come from the graft donor. The CDR3 protein is CASSFGGWELFF. The CDR3 region has the DNA TGTGCCAGCAGCTTTGGAGGGTGGGAACTGTTTTTT. Full variable domain (remainder filled in from reference TRBV5-6 and TRBJ1-4): DAGVTQSPTHLIKTRGQQVTLRCSPKSGHDTVSWYQQALGQGPQFIFQYYEEEERQRGNFPDRFSGHQFPNYSSELNVNALLLGDSALYLCASSFGGWELFFGSGTQLSVL.